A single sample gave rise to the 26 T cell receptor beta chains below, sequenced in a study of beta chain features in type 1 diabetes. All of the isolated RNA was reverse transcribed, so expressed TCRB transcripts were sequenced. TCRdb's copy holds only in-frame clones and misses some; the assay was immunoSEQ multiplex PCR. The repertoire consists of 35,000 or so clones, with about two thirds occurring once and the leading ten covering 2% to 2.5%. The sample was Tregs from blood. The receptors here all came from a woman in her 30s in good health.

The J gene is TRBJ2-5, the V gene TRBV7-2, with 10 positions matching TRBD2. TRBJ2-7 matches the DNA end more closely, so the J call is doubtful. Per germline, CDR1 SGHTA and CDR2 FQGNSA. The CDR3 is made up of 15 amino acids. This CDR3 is CASSLQAGGTYEQYF. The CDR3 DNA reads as TGTGCCAGCAGCTTACAAGCGGGAGGGACCTACGAGCAGTACTTC.

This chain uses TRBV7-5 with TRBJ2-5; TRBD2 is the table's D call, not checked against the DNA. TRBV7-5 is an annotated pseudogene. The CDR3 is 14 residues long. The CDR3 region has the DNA TGTGCCAGAAGCAAAAGGACTCCCTGGGAGACCCAGTACTTC. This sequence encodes CARSKRTPWETQYF.

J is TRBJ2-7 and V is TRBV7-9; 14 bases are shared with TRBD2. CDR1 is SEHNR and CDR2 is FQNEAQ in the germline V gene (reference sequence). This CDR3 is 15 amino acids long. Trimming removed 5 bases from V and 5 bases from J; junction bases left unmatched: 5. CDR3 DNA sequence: TGTGCCAGCAGCCTGGGACTAGCGGGAGTAGACGAGCAGTACTTC. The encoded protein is CASSLGLAGVDEQYF.

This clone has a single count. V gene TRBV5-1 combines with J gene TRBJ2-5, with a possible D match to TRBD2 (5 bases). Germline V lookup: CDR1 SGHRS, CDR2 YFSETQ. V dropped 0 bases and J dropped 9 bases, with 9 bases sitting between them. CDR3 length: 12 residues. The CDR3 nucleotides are TGCGCCAGCAGCTTGGGGAGGCCTCCCCAGTACTTC. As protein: CASSLGRPPQYF.

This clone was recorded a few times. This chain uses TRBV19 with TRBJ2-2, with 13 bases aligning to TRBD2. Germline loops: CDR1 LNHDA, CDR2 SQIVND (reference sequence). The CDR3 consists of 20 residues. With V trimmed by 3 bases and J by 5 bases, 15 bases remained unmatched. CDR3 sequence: CASSIGLAGVKGSRTGELFF. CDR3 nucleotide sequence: TGTGCCAGTAGTATTGGACTAGCGGGAGTAAAGGGTTCTCGGACCGGGGAGCTGTTTTTT.

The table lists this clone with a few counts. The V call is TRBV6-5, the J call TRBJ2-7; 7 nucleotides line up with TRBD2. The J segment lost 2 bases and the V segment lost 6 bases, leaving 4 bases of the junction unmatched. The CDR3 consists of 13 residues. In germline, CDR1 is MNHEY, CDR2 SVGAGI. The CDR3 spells CASSRDYTYEQYF. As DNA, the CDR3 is TGTGCCAGCAGCCGGGACTACACCTACGAGCAGTACTTC.

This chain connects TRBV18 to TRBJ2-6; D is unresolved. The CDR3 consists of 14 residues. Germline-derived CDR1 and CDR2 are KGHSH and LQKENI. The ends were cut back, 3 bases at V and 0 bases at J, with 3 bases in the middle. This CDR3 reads CASSPSSGANVLTF. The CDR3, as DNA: TGTGCCAGCTCACCGAGCTCTGGGGCCAACGTCCTGACTTTC.

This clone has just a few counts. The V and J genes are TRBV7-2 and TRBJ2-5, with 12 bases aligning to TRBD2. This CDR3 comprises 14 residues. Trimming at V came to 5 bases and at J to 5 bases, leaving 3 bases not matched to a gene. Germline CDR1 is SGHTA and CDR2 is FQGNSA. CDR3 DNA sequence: TGTGCCAGCAGCGACACTAGCGGGAGGGAGACCCAGTACTTC. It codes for CASSDTSGRETQYF.

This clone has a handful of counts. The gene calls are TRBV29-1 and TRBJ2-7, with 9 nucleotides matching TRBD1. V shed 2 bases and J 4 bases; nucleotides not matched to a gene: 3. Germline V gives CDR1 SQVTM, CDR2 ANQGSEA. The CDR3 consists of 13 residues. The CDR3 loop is CSVELDRGYEQYF. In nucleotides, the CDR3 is TGCAGCGTTGAATTGGACAGGGGATACGAGCAGTACTTC.

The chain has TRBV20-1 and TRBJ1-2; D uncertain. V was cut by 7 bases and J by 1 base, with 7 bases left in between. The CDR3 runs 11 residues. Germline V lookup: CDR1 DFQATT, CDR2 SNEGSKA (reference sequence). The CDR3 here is CSGRINYGYTF. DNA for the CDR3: TGCAGTGGGCGGATTAACTATGGCTACACCTTC.

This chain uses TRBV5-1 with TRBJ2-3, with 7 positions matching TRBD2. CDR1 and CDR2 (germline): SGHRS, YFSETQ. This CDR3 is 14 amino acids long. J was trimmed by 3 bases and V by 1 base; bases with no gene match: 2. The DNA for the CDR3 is TGCGCCAGCAGCTTGTGGGGGGGTACAGATACGCAGTATTTT. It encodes CASSLWGGTDTQYF.

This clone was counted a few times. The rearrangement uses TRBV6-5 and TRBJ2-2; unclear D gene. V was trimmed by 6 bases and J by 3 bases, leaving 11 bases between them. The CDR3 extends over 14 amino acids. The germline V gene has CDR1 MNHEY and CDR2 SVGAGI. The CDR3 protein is CASSLGPYTGELFF. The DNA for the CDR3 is TGTGCCAGCAGCCTCGGTCCGTACACCGGGGAGCTGTTTTTT.

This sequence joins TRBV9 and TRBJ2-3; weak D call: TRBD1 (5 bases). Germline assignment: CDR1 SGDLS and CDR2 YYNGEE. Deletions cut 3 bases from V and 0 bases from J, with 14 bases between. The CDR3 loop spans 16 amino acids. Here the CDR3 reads CASSAGHSTSTDTQYF. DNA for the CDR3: TGTGCCAGCAGCGCCGGACATTCCACTAGCACAGATACGCAGTATTTT. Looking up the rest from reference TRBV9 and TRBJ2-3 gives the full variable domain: DSGVTQTPKHLITATGQRVTLRCSPRSGDLSVYWYQQSLDQGLQFLIQYYNGEERAKGNILERFSAQQFPDLHSELNLSSLELGDSALYFCASSAGHSTSTDTQYFGPGTRLTVL.

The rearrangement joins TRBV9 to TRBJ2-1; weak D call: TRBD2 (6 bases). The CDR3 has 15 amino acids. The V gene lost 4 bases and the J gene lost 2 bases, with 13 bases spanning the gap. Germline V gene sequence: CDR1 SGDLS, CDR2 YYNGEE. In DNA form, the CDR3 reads TGTGCCAGCAGCCCCGGGACTCGGACCTACAATGAGCAGTTCTTC. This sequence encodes CASSPGTRTYNEQFF.

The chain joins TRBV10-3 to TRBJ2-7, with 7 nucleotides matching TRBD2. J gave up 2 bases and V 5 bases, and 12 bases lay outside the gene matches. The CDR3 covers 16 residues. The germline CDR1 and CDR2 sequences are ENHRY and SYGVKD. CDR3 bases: TGTGCCATCAGTAGGAATGTGGTGGGAGGGACCTACGAGCAGTACTTC. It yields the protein CAISRNVVGGTYEQYF.

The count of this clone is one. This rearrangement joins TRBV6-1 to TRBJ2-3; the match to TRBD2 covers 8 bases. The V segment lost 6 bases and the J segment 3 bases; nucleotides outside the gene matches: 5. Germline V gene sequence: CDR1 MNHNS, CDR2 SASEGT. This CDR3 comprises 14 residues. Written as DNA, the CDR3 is TGTGCCAGCAGCGGGGGGGGGTTGACAGATACGCAGTATTTT. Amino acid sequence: CASSGGGLTDTQYF.

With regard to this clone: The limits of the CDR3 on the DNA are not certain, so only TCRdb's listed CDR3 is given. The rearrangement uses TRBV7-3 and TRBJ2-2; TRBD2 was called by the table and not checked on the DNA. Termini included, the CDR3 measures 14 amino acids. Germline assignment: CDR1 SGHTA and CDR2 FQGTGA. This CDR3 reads CARPDRGEPGSCFF.

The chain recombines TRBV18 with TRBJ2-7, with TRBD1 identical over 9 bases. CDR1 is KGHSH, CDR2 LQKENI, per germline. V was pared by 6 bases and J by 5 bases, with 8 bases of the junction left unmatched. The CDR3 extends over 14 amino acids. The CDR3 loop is CASSQDRGIDEQYF. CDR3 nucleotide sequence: TGTGCCAGCTCCCAGGACAGGGGTATCGACGAGCAGTACTTC.

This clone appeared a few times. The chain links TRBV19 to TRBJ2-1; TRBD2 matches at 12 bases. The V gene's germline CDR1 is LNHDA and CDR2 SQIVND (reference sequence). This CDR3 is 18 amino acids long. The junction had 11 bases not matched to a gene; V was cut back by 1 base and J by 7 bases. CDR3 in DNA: TGTGCCAGTAGTATAGTGAGTCCCGGACTAGCGGGATTGAATGAGCAGTTCTTC. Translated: CASSIVSPGLAGLNEQFF.

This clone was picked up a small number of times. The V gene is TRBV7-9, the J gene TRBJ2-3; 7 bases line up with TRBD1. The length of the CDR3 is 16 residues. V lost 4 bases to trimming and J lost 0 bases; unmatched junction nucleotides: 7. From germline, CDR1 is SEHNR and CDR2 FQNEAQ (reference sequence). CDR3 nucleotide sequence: TGTGCCAGCAGCTCCGGGACAGATTGGAGCACAGATACGCAGTATTTT. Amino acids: CASSSGTDWSTDTQYF. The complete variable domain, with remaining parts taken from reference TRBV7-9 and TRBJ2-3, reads DTGVSQNPRHKITKRGQNVTFRCDPISEHNRLYWYRQTLGQGPEFLTYFQNEAQLEKSRLLSDRFSAERPKGSFSTLEIQRTEQGDSAMYLCASSSGTDWSTDTQYFGPGTRLTVL.

This CDR3 reads CASSSLAGEAEQYF. The CDR3 nucleotides read TGTGCCAGCAGCTCGTTAGCGGGAGAGGCCGAGCAGTACTTC. This chain uses TRBV7-6 with TRBJ2-7; 9 bases align to TRBD2. The germline gives CDR1 SGHVS, CDR2 FNYEAQ. The length of the CDR3 is 14 residues. J gave up 6 bases and V 4 bases, and 7 bases lay outside the gene matches.

The CDR3 region has the DNA TGTGCCAGCAGCCAGACAGTTCGTGAGCAGTTCTTC. It is translated as CASSQTVREQFF. The chain employs TRBV11-1 and TRBJ2-1, with D tentatively TRBD1 (5 bases). The CDR3 is made up of 12 amino acids. Germline assignment: CDR1 SGHAT and CDR2 FQDESV (reference sequence). V was pared by 5 bases and J by 9 bases, with 11 bases between.

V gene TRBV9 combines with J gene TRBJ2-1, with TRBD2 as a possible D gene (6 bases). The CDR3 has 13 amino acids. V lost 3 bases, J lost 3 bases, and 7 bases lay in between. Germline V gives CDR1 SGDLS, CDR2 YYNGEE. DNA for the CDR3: TGTGCCAGCAGCGCGGGACTCTACAATGAGCAGTTCTTC. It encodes CASSAGLYNEQFF.

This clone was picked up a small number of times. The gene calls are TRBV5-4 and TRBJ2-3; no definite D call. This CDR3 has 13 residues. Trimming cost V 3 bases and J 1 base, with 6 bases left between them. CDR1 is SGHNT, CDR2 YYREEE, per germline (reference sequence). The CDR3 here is CASSSTGTDTQYF. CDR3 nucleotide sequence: TGTGCCAGCAGCTCGACTGGCACAGATACGCAGTATTTT.

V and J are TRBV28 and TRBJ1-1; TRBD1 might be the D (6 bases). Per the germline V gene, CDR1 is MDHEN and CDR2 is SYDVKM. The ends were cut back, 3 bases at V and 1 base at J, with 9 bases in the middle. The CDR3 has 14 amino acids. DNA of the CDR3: TGTGCCAGCAGTTTTCTGGACAGGAACACTGAAGCTTTCTTT. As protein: CASSFLDRNTEAFF.

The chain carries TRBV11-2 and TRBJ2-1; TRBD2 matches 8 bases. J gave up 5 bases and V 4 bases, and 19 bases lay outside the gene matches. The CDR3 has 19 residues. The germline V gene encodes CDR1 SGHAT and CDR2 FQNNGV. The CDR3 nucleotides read TGTGCCAGCAGCTCGAGTGCCGGTAGCGGGATACTTAAGGACAATGAGCAGTTCTTC. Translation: CASSSSAGSGILKDNEQFF. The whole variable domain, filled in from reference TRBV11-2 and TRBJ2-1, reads EAGVAQSPRYKIIEKRQSVAFWCNPISGHATLYWYQQILGQGPKLLIQFQNNGVVDDSQLPKDRFSAERLKGVDSTLKIQPAKLEDSAVYLCASSSSAGSGILKDNEQFFGPGTRLTVL.